Sequencing of this T cell receptor (beta chain) was carried out in a study of shared clonotypes between healthy human individuals. Overall study results and limits: Collection of samples was limited to blood; tissue repertoires likely differ. Memory subsets generally showed smaller estimated richness than naive subsets did.

Using immunoSEQ multiplex PCR, the repertoire was profiled, and TCRdb retains in-frame clones only, with some absent. The repertoire consists of 1.4 million to 1.5 million clones, with around 95% occurring once and the leading ten covering about 1%. V gave up 4 bases and J gave up 6 bases, with 16 bases separating them. Germline CDR1 and CDR2: SNHLY and FYNNEI. This CDR3 is built from 14 residues. This clone was seen once. Its target is unknown. The source of this sequence is a man aged 25-45 years in good health. This chain connects TRBV2 to TRBJ2-7; D possibly corresponds to TRBD2 (6 bases). Sample: naive CD4+ T cells sorted from blood. Noted subset: CD45RA+ positively selected. CDR3: CASSARFGGGEQYF. The CDR3 coding sequence is TGTGCCAGCAGTGCCAGGTTTGGGGGAGGCGAGCAGTACTTC.